Listed below are T cell receptor beta chains from one sample, sequenced in a study of somatic mutations in cytotoxic T cells in rheumatoid arthritis. Measured with immunoSEQ multiplex PCR; TCRdb has only the in-frame clones, and not every one. Of 15,000 to 20,000 clones listed, roughly four fifths are singletons. Sequencing was performed on CD8+ T cells sorted from blood. These receptors were obtained from an adult with rheumatoid arthritis. Each CDR3 is given with its conserved first and last residue. The D gene is left open where the match is weak. Expanded clones get a size class; other rows say once, few or many, or leave the size out.

d_gene: NA
abundance: NA
v_gene: TRBV7-9
len: 16
j_gene: TRBJ2-6
CDR3aa: CASSLPYSSGANVLTF
CDR3nt: TGTGCCAGCAGCTTACCCTATAGCTCTGGGGCCAACGTCCTGACTTTC

d_gene: TRBD2
abundance: NA
v_gene: TRBV5-1
len: 16
j_gene: TRBJ2-1
CDR3aa: CASSLHTSGRAGEQFF
CDR3nt: TGCGCCAGCAGCTTACATACTAGCGGGAGGGCCGGTGAGCAGTTCTTC

d_gene: NA
abundance: few
v_gene: TRBV5-1
len: 13
j_gene: TRBJ1-1
CDR3aa: CASSLAGNTEAFF
CDR3nt: TGCGCCAGCAGCTTAGCAGGGAACACTGAAGCTTTCTTT

d_gene: NA
abundance: NA
v_gene: TRBV5-5
len: 14
j_gene: TRBJ2-7
CDR3aa: CASSLEAVGNEQYF
CDR3nt: TGTGCCAGCAGCTTGGAGGCAGTAGGAAACGAGCAGTACTTC

d_gene: NA
abundance: once
v_gene: TRBV20-1
len: 11
j_gene: TRBJ1-2
CDR3aa: CSCWGGYGYTF
CDR3nt: TGCAGTTGTTGGGGGGGCTATGGCTACACCTTC

d_gene: NA
abundance: NA
v_gene: TRBV7-7
len: 15
j_gene: TRBJ1-5
CDR3aa: CASSLRAGGNQPQHF
CDR3nt: TGTGCCAGCAGCTTAAGAGCAGGGGGCAATCAGCCCCAGCATTTT

d_gene: NA
abundance: once
v_gene: TRBV4-1
len: 16
j_gene: TRBJ1-4
CDR3aa: CASSQTPGRYNEKLFF
CDR3nt: TGCGCCAGCAGCCAAACTCCGGGCCGCTATAATGAAAAACTGTTTTTT

d_gene: TRBD2
abundance: NA
v_gene: TRBV19
len: 15
j_gene: TRBJ2-2
CDR3aa: CASTLSGGNTGELFF
CDR3nt: TGTGCCAGTACCCTTAGCGGGGGGAACACCGGGGAGCTGTTTTTT

d_gene: NA
abundance: NA
v_gene: TRBV4-1
len: 15
j_gene: TRBJ2-5
CDR3aa: CASSQDLFMQETQYF
CDR3nt: TGCGCCAGCAGCCAAGACCTTTTCATGCAAGAGACCCAGTACTTC

d_gene: NA
abundance: NA
v_gene: TRBV25-1
len: 15
j_gene: TRBJ2-5
CDR3aa: CASSPQDSTVRTQYF
CDR3nt: TGTGCCAGCAGTCCCCAGGACAGCACGGTCCGGACCCAGTACTTC

d_gene: NA
abundance: NA
v_gene: TRBV7-8
len: 13
j_gene: TRBJ2-1
CDR3aa: CASSLTSYNEQFF
CDR3nt: TGTGCCAGCAGCCTCACCTCCTACAATGAGCAGTTCTTC

d_gene: TRBD2
abundance: NA
v_gene: TRBV4-2
len: 15
j_gene: TRBJ2-5
CDR3aa: CASSQASGGAETQYF
CDR3nt: TGTGCCAGCAGCCAAGCCAGCGGGGGGGCTGAGACCCAGTACTTC

d_gene: TRBD2
abundance: NA
v_gene: TRBV11-3
len: 15
j_gene: TRBJ2-7
CDR3aa: CASSLGTSGVYEQYF
CDR3nt: TGTGCCAGCAGCCTAGGGACTAGCGGAGTCTACGAGCAGTACTTC

d_gene: TRBD2
abundance: NA
v_gene: TRBV7-6
len: 15
j_gene: TRBJ2-5
CDR3aa: CASSLRTSRKETQYF
CDR3nt: TGTGCCAGCAGCCTACGGACTAGCAGAAAAGAGACCCAGTACTTC

d_gene: NA
abundance: NA
v_gene: TRBV6-7
len: 16
j_gene: TRBJ2-5
CDR3aa: CASSFLGGEARETQYF
CDR3nt: TGTGCCAGCAGTTTTTTGGGGGGAGAGGCTCGAGAGACCCAGTACTTC